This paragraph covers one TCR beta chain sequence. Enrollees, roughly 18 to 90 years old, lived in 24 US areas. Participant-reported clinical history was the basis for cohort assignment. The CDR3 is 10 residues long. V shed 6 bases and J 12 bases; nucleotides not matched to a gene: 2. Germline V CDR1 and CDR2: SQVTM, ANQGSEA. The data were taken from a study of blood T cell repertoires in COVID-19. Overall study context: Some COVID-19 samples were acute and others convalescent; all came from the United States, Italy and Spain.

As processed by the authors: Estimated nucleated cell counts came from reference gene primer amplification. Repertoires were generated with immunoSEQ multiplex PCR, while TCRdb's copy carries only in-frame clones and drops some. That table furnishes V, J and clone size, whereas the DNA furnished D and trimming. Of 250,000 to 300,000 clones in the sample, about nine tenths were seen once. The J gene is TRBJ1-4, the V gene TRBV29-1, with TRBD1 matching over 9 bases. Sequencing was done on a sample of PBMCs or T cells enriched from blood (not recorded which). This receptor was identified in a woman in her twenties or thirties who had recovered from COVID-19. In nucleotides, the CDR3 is TGCAGCGTGGGGGACAGGGAACTGTTTTTT. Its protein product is CSVGDRELFF.